A selection of T cell receptor beta chains follows, all from one sample in a study of identical twins. TCRdb re-analysed the 5' RACE reads in MiXCR, keeping a single row per CDR3 protein. The table lists 350,000 to 450,000 distinct CDR3 sequences, around 18% of them singletons, with 9.5% to 15% in the top ten. The sequenced sample consisted of naive T cells sorted from blood. The receptors were sampled from a man over 45 in good health. The CDR3 runs from the conserved cysteine through the conserved F or W. The D gene is left open where the match is weak. Clone size appears in some rows only: once, few, many, or a class for an expanded clone.

>many|TRBJ2-7|TRBD1|TRBV20-1
TGCAGTGCTAGGGAGACAGGGGGCAGGGAGCAGTACTTC
CSARETGGREQYF
>-|TRBJ2-1|TRBD2|TRBV7-2
TGTGCCAGCAGCTTAGTTGGTAGCGGGGAGGGCAATGAGCAGTTCTTC
CASSLVGSGEGNEQFF
>many|TRBJ2-7|-|TRBV6-2/TRBV6-3
TGTGCCAGCAGTTCCTCGTCGGGGGAGCAGTACTTC
CASSSSSGEQYF
>-|TRBJ2-7|TRBD1|TRBV5-1
TGCGCCAGCAGTCCTGACAGGGGGATTTCCTACGAGCAGTACTTC
CASSPDRGISYEQYF
>-|TRBJ2-1|TRBD2|TRBV6-5
TGTGCCAGCAGTTCACCGACACTAGCGGGAGGGCCGAAGCAGTTCTTC
CASSSPTLAGGPKQFF
>many|TRBJ2-7|TRBD1|TRBV7-6
TGTGCCAGCAGCTTAGAACAGGGGGAGAACTACGAGCAGTACTTC
CASSLEQGENYEQYF
>-|TRBJ2-7|-|TRBV13
TGTGCCAGCAGCCCCCGAGGTATAGGGGCAGACGAGCAGTACTTC
CASSPRGIGADEQYF
>-|TRBJ1-1|-|TRBV2
TGTGCCAGCAGTGAGGCCGGGGGCCGGATCAGCACTGAAGCTTTCTTT
CASSEAGGRISTEAFF
>few|TRBJ2-5|-|TRBV5-5
TGTGCCAGCAGCTTCGTCGGGATCCAAGAGACCCAGTACTTC
CASSFVGIQETQYF
>many|TRBJ2-3|-|TRBV12-3/TRBV12-4
TGTGCCAGCAGCCAATTCGCGGGGGCGGGGGATACGCAGTATTTT
CASSQFAGAGDTQYF
>-|TRBJ2-7|-|TRBV7-2
TGTGCCAGCAGCCATGCCGGGGTCGAGCAGTACTTC
CASSHAGVEQYF
>-|TRBJ1-1|-|TRBV20-1
TGCAGTGCTAGAGAGGTTACTATCCCAATGAACACTGAAGCTTTCTTT
CSAREVTIPMNTEAFF
>-|TRBJ1-2|TRBD1|TRBV5-1
TGCGCCAGCACCCGTGGACAGGGTGAAGTTGGCTACACCTTC
CASTRGQGEVGYTF
>-|TRBJ2-3|TRBD2|TRBV29-1
TGCAGCGTTGTTAGCGGGGTTCTGGGCACAGATACGCAGTATTTT
CSVVSGVLGTDTQYF
>-|TRBJ2-5|-|TRBV7-2
TGTGCCAGCAGCCGAATAGGGGAGACCCAGTACTTC
CASSRIGETQYF
>many|TRBJ2-4|-|TRBV4-3
TGCGCCAGCAGCCAAGACAGGGGTAACATTCAGTACTTC
CASSQDRGNIQYF
>many|TRBJ2-5|TRBD2|TRBV12-3/TRBV12-4
TGTGCCAGCAGGCGGAGCGGGAGGCGGGAAGAGACCCAGTACTTC
CASRRSGRREETQYF
>many|TRBJ2-7|TRBD1|TRBV7-9
TGTGCCAGCAGCTTATTCCGACAGGGGAAATACGAGCAGTACTTC
CASSLFRQGKYEQYF
>-|TRBJ2-4|TRBD2|TRBV5-1
TGCGCCAGCAGCCTTCAGACTAGCGGGAGGATGAAAGCCGCCAAAAACATTCAGTACTTC
CASSLQTSGRMKAAKNIQYF
>-|TRBJ2-7|-|TRBV2
TGTGCCAGCAGCCCTGGGCTAGGCAGGGGATACGAGCAGTACTTC
CASSPGLGRGYEQYF
>many|TRBJ2-1|TRBD2|TRBV24-1
TGTGCCACCAGTGACGGGGGGACTTACAATGAGCAGTTCTTC
CATSDGGTYNEQFF
>-|TRBJ2-7|-|TRBV7-2
TGTGCCAGCAGCGTGGACCTTTACGAGCAGTACTTC
CASSVDLYEQYF
>-|TRBJ2-3|-|TRBV6-5
TGTGCCAGCAGTTACTCCGAAGGCGGGAATACGCAGTATTTT
CASSYSEGGNTQYF
>-|TRBJ1-5|-|TRBV6-1
TGTGCCAGCAGTCCCCGACCTGGGCTCTTAAAATCCGAGGGGCCCCAGCATTTT
CASSPRPGLLKSEGPQHF
>-|TRBJ1-4|-|TRBV5-1
TGCGCCAGCAGCTTGGCACCGGGGACGAAAGGAGAAAAACTGTTTTTT
CASSLAPGTKGEKLFF
>many|TRBJ2-3|TRBD1|TRBV7-9
TGTGCCAGCAGCCCGTACAGGGGGCTCACAGATACGCAGTATTTT
CASSPYRGLTDTQYF
>few|TRBJ2-7|TRBD2|TRBV20-1
TGCAGTGTGGCCAGCGGGAGGGCCGGAGAGCAGTACTTC
CSVASGRAGEQYF
>many|TRBJ2-2|TRBD1|TRBV29-1
TGCAGCGTTGAACAGGGGGCAATCGGGGAGCTGTTTTTT
CSVEQGAIGELFF
>-|TRBJ2-2|-|TRBV11-3
TGTGCCAGCAGCGCCAGCCCGGGCACCGGGGAGCTGTTTTTT
CASSASPGTGELFF
>few|TRBJ2-7|TRBD2|TRBV6-5
TGTGCCAGCAGTTACTCTCCGGGGGGATACTACGAGCAGTACTTC
CASSYSPGGYYEQYF
>-|TRBJ2-7|-|TRBV4-2
TGTGCCAGCAGCCAAGAAGAGTATACTATCCCCTACGAGCAGTACTTC
CASSQEEYTIPYEQYF
>many|TRBJ2-3|-|TRBV5-5
TGTGCCAGCAGCTTGGAGGGGTCCTTCAGCACAGATACGCAGTATTTT
CASSLEGSFSTDTQYF
>-|TRBJ1-5|TRBD1|TRBV19
TGTGCCAGCATCGACAGGGGGCGCGGGAGCAATCAGCCCCAGCATTTT
CASIDRGRGSNQPQHF
>few|TRBJ2-7|-|TRBV20-1
TGCAGCCAGGAAGGCGGCGGACGCTACGAGCAGTACTTC
CSQEGGGRYEQYF
>many|TRBJ2-1|TRBD2|TRBV7-2
TGTGCCAGCAGCCCCCTAGCGGGAGGGCCACACAATGAGCAGTTCTTC
CASSPLAGGPHNEQFF
>-|TRBJ2-7|TRBD1|TRBV10-3
TGTGCCATCAGTGAGTCGGAATTGGACAGGAGCTCCTACGAGCAGTACTTC
CAISESELDRSSYEQYF
>-|TRBJ1-6|-|TRBV27
TGTGCCAGCAGTTTATCGGGGGGAGGACCCCTCCACTTT
CASSLSGGGPLHF
>few|TRBJ2-5|-|TRBV12-3/TRBV12-4
TGTGCCAGCAGACTGACAGGACCCCAAGAGACCCAGTACTTC
CASRLTGPQETQYF
>many|TRBJ2-2|-|TRBV7-8
TGTGCCAGCAGCTGGGCGGGGATATTGGCCGGGGAGCTGTTTTTT
CASSWAGILAGELFF
>-|TRBJ2-1|TRBD2|TRBV10-3
TGTGCCATCTTGCGGGATGAGCGGGGGAGCTCCTACAATGAGCAGTTCTTC
CAILRDERGSSYNEQFF
>few|TRBJ1-4|-|TRBV29-1
TGCAGCGACAGGGTTATTGCTAATGAAAAACTGTTTTTT
CSDRVIANEKLFF
>few|TRBJ2-1|TRBD2|TRBV5-1
TGCGCCAGCACCCCTAGCGGGAGCTCCTACAATGAGCAGTTCTTC
CASTPSGSSYNEQFF